The T cell receptor beta chain described here comes from a study of T cell responses to AZD1222 COVID-19 vaccine (dated by TCRdb to the early 2020s). Background on the whole study: A total of under 250 trial participants underwent TCR sequencing, of whom some 200 had received two doses of AZD1222 and 26 had received two doses of the MenACWY control vaccine. Trial participants were enrolled by age into 18-55, 56-69 and 70-plus year subgroups, with roughly 160, 29 and 62 TCR-sequenced participants respectively.

This sample's time point label indicates: about 28 days (+/-7) after the second vaccine dose. AZD1222 recipients whose second dose came at about 4 weeks and those whose second dose came at about 12 weeks were combined into one group, since spike-specific TCR depth and breadth did not differ between the two schedules. Samples from vaccinated people were obtained from the UK trials COV001 and COV002, which included a single-blind randomized controlled phase 2/3 trial of AZD1222 (ChAdOx1 nCoV-19) in healthy adults. For TCRbeta chain sequencing, PBMC samples from trial participants were taken at day 0 and at day 28 after the second dose. To note about this clone: Its antigen is currently not known. No qualities accompany the bases; no much larger clone lies one base away.

What the study reported, not specific to this receptor: Conclusions about previously exposed vaccinees are limited because only six or seven AZD1222 recipients were SARS-CoV-2 seropositive at baseline. Because no samples from the day 14 peak response were available, repertoires could be characterized only after the peak T cell response. Participants were mostly white British and included more females than males, and it was suggested by the authors that clonal diversity may have been underestimated. CD4 TCRs associated with the vaccine covered the entire spike protein, and the dominant responses were in regions 160-218 and 743-854. Reportedly, almost half of the unique spike-specific TCRs recognized epitopes lying outside the regions that are mutated in the B.1.351 and B.1.1.7 variants. The 56-69-year group was small, and its depth increase did not reach significance, likely because of low power. Spike-specific TCR breadth and depth rose significantly after two AZD1222 doses compared with day 0 and with MenACWY recipients.

For CDR1 and CDR2, the germline V gene (reference sequence) lists LNHDA and SQIVND. The CDR3 covers 15 residues, taking in both the cysteine and the phenylalanine. Only the CDR3 region is kept as DNA, spanning 45 bases read in frame from base 1. Ends trimmed: V by 5 bases, J by 4 bases; bases unmatched to a gene: 4. The CDR3 regions of human TCRbeta chains were subjected to immunosequencing. As for how the authors treated the data: Repertoire TCRs were matched against a reference library of SARS-CoV-2-specific TCRs generated with the MIRA antigen-specificity platform. Breadth was defined as the fraction of unique TCRs that were SARS-CoV-2-associated. Depth was defined as the fraction of total T cells that were SARS-CoV-2-associated. Using the MIRA data, each spike-specific TCR was mapped to the spike region that the TCR reacts to and placed in a CD4 or CD8 class. Log10-transformed breadth and depth values were compared by one-way ANOVA with Sidak's multiple comparisons tests. TCRdb took this table from immuneACCESS and kept in-frame rearrangements with V and J called. Such tables lack part of the clones; where checked against another copy, unresolved V genes explain under half of the gap, and the rest is unexplained. V and J calls and clone size are those listed in that table; D and trimming were worked out from the DNA. The sample data list 60,000 to 75,000 clones, and 60% to 85% of these were observed just once. The ten largest clones take up roughly 3.5% of the sample.

The chain was built from TRBV19 and TRBJ2-1, with 11 bases in between that match TRBD2. The TCR originated in an adult who received the AZD1222 COVID-19 vaccine. The sequenced sample was peripheral blood, obtained 28 days after the second AZD1222 dose. The sequenced DNA is TGTGCCAGTAGTTCCCCTAGCGGGGGGTACAATGAGCAGTTCTTC. Translated, this is CASSSPSGGYNEQFF.